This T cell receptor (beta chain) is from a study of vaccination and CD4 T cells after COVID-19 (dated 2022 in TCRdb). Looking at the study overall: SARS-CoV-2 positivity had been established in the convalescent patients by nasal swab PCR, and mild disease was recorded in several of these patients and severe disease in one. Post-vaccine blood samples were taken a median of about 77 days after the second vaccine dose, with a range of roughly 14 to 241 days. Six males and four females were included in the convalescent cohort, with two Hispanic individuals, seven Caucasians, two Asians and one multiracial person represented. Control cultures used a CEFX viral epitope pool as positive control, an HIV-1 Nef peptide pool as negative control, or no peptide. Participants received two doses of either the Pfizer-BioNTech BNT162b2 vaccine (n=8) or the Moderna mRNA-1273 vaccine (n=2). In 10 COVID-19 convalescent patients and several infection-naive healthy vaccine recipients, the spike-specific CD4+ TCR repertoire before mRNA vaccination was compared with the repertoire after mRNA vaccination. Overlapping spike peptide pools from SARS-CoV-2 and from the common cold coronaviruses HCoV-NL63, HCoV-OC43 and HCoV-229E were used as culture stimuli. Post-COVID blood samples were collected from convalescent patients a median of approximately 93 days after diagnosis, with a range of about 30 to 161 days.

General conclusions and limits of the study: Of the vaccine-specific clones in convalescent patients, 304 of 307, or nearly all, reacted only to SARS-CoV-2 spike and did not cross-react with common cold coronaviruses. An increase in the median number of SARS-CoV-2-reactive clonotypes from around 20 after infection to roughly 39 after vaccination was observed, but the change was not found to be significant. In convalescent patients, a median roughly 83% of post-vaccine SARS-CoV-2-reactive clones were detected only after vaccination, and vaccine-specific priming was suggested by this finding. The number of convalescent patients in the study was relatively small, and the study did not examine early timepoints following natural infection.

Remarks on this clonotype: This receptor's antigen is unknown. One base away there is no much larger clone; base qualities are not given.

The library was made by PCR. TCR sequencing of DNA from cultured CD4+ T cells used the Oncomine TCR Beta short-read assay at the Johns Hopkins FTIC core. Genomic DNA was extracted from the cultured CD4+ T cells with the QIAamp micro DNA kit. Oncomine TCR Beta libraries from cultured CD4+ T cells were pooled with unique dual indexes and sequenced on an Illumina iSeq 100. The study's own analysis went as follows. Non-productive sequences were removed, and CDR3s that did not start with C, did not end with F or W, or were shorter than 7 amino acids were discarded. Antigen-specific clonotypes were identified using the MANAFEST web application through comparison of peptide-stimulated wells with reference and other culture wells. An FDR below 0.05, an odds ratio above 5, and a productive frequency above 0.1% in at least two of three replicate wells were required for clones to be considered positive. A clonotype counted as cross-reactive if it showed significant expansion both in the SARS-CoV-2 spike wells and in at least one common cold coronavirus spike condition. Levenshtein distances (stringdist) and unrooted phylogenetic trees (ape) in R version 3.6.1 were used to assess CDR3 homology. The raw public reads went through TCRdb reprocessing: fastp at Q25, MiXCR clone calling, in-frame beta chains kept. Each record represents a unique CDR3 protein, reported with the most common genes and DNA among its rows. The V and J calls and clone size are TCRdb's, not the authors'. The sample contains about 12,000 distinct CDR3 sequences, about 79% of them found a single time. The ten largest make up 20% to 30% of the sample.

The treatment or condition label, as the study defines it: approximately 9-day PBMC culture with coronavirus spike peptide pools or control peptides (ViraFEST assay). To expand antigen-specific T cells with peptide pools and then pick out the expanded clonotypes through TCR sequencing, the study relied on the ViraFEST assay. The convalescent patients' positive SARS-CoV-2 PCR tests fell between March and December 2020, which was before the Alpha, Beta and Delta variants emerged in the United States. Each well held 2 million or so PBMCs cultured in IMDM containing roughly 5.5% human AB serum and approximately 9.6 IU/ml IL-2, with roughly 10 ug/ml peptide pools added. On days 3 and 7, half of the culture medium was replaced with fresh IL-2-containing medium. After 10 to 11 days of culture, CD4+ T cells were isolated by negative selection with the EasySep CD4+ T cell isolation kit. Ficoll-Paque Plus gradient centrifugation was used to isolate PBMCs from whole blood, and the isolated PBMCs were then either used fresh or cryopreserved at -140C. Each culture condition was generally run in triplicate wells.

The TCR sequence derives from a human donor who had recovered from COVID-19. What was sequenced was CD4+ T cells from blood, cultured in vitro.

The encoded CDR3 is CASSLKQVTDTQYF. In nucleotides, the sequence is TGTGCCAGCAGCTTGAAACAGGTCACAGATACGCAGTATTTT. In this chain, TRBV5-5 is recombined with TRBJ2-3; a tentative D match to TRBD1 spans 5 bases. V is reduced by 1 base and J by 2 bases, leaving a spacing of 8 bases between them. The germline V gene (reference sequence) gives CDR1 as SGHKS and CDR2 as YYEKEE. The CDR3 contains 14 residues, cysteine and phenylalanine counted. Solely the CDR3 DNA is kept, with 42 bases framed from the first base.